This paragraph reports one TCR beta chain. Its antigen is not known. The data were obtained in a study of cytomegalovirus exposure and HLA in healthy donors. Study in general: Roughly 92 million unique TCRs, all from HLA-typed donors, were included in an early release of the data.

The primer mix had 60 Vbeta and 13 Jbeta primers. This table comes from immunoSEQ multiplex PCR, and its TCRdb copy is limited to in-frame clones, with some not included. Of approximately 120,000 clones in the sample, over 60% were seen once. Healthy bone marrow donors made up the cohort. Regarding the study as a whole: A later analysis showed that HLA-associated TCR beta chains had undergone more clonal expansion than equally common others.

Specimen: PBMCs. The clonotype originates from a female donor in good health and CMV-seronegative.

CDR3 in DNA: TGTGCCAGCAGTTCGGGGTCCGGCGGCTCCTACGAGCAGTACTTC. It yields the protein CASSSGSGGSYEQYF. The chain couples TRBV6-5 to TRBJ2-7, with D maybe TRBD2 (5 bases). Trimming stripped 4 bases from V and 0 bases from J, with 13 bases between. The CDR3 loop spans 15 amino acids. Germline loops: CDR1 MNHEY, CDR2 SVGAGI.